A single sample gave rise to the 32 T cell receptor beta chains below, sequenced in a study of PD-L1 blockade in urothelial cancer. Clones were sequenced by immunoSEQ multiplex PCR, and TCRdb holds only the in-frame ones, with some missing. The table records 60,000 or so clones, roughly 80% of them present only once. Sequences were derived from PBMCs, sampled around atezolizumab (anti-PD-L1) treatment. These receptors came from a man between 70 and 80 years old with urothelial cancer.

The gene calls are TRBV5-8 and TRBJ2-5; the match to TRBD2 covers 8 bases. The germline V gene has CDR1 SGHTS and CDR2 YDEGEE. The ends lost 3 bases at V and 1 base at J; junction bases unmatched: 8. CDR3 length equals 16 residues. CDR3 DNA: TGTGCCAGCAGCTCGGGGGGGGCTGGGGCCCAAGAGACCCAGTACTTC. Translated: CASSSGGAGAQETQYF. The variable domain in full, with the rest retrieved from reference TRBV5-8 and TRBJ2-5, is EAGVTQSPTHLIKTRGQQATLRCSPISGHTSVYWYQQALGLGLQFLLWYDEGEERNRGNFPPRFSGRQFPNYSSELNVNALELEDSALYLCASSSGGAGAQETQYFGPGTRLLVL.

The chain combines TRBV6-5 with TRBJ2-3, with TRBD2 matching over 9 bases. CDR1 and CDR2 (germline): MNHEY, SVGAGI. J was trimmed by 3 bases and V by 2 bases; bases with no gene match: 6. This CDR3 has 16 amino acids. In DNA form, the CDR3 reads TGTGCCAGCAGTTACGGGCTAGCGGGAAGAACAGATACGCAGTATTTT. Translation gives CASSYGLAGRTDTQYF.

This clone showed up many times. The rearrangement uses TRBV7-9 and TRBJ2-2, with D possibly being TRBD2 (6 bases). The germline V gene has CDR1 SEHNR and CDR2 FQNEAQ (reference sequence). This CDR3 is 16 amino acids long. Trimming shortened V by 1 base and J by 0 bases, and 9 bases separated the two germline ends. CDR3 amino acids: CASSLGRGANTGELFF. The CDR3 nucleotides read TGTGCCAGCAGCTTAGGCCGCGGGGCGAACACCGGGGAGCTGTTTTTT.

J is TRBJ2-7 and V is TRBV18; D is perhaps TRBD2 (5 bases). V was trimmed by 2 bases and J by 5 bases, leaving 16 bases between them. Germline CDR1 is KGHSH and CDR2 is LQKENI. The CDR3 length is 15 residues. The CDR3 here is CASSPYAGEKDEQYF. CDR3 nucleotide sequence: TGTGCCAGCTCACCATACGCCGGGGAGAAGGACGAGCAGTACTTC.

Points on this clone: The same CDR3 arises from other DNA sequences in this sample as well. This rearrangement joins TRBV5-1 to TRBJ2-5, with TRBD2 matching 12 bases. Germline V gives CDR1 SGHRS, CDR2 YFSETQ. CDR3 length: 13 residues. With 4 bases clipped from V and 5 bases from J, the junction kept 0 bases outside the gene matches. CDR3 sequence: CASSLAGGETQYF. As DNA, the CDR3 is TGCGCCAGCAGCCTAGCGGGAGGGGAGACCCAGTACTTC. Full variable domain (remainder filled in from reference TRBV5-1 and TRBJ2-5): KAGVTQTPRYLIKTRGQQVTLSCSPISGHRSVSWYQQTPGQGLQFLFEYFSETQRNKGNFPGRFSGRQFSNSRSEMNVSTLELGDSALYLCASSLAGGETQYFGPGTRLLVL.

The J gene is TRBJ2-2, the V gene TRBV10-3; 10 nucleotides agree with TRBD2. The CDR3 totals 13 residues. V shed 6 bases and J 5 bases; nucleotides not matched to a gene: 0. Germline CDR1 reads ENHRY; CDR2 reads SYGVKD. The CDR3 protein is CAIRLAGTGELFF. In nucleotides, the CDR3 is TGTGCCATCAGACTAGCGGGGACCGGGGAGCTGTTTTTT.

The chain uses TRBV5-1 and TRBJ2-5, with 10 bases aligning to TRBD1. Germline CDR1 SGHRS, CDR2 YFSETQ. The CDR3 length is 15 residues. V gave up 2 bases and J gave up 3 bases; unmatched junction bases: 4. The CDR3 nucleotides read TGCGCCAGCAGCTTAACCGGGACAGGGGAAGAGACCCAGTACTTC. It specifies CASSLTGTGEETQYF.

This clone was seen a handful of times. The chain recombines TRBV2 with TRBJ2-3; 9 positions match TRBD2. V trimming: 5 bases; J trimming: 4 bases; junction bases outside the gene matches: 7. CDR1 and CDR2 from the germline V gene are SNHLY and FYNNEI. There are 15 residues in the CDR3. CDR3 amino acids: CASSFSVAGADTQYF. CDR3 bases: TGTGCCAGCAGTTTCTCGGTAGCGGGAGCAGATACGCAGTATTTT.

J is TRBJ2-1 and V is TRBV10-3; 13 bases map to TRBD2. Germline CDR1 is ENHRY and CDR2 is SYGVKD. There are 14 residues in the CDR3. V lost 6 bases, J lost 5 bases, and 1 base stayed unmatched. The CDR3 nucleotides are TGTGCCATCAGCGGGACTAGCGGGGACAATGAGCAGTTCTTC. Its translation is CAISGTSGDNEQFF.

The table lists this clone with many counts. V and J are TRBV6-6 and TRBJ2-1; TRBD2 might be the D (5 bases). The CDR3 is 14 amino acids. The germline CDR1 and CDR2 sequences are MNHNY and SVGAGI (reference sequence). V was trimmed by 6 bases and J by 2 bases, leaving 11 bases between them. This chain's CDR3 is CASSPSGPYNEQFF. In nucleotides, the CDR3 is TGTGCCAGCAGCCCCAGCGGCCCCTACAATGAGCAGTTCTTC.

This chain uses TRBV4-1 with TRBJ1-2, with 7 bases matching TRBD1. With 4 bases clipped from V and 4 bases from J, the junction kept 9 bases outside the gene matches. The CDR3 contains 15 residues. Germline assignment: CDR1 MGHRA and CDR2 YSYEKL. The CDR3 nucleotides are TGCGCCAGCAGCCCTACAGGGGCCAGGCCCTATGGCTACACCTTC. Translating it yields CASSPTGARPYGYTF.

The gene calls are TRBV2 and TRBJ2-5, with a weak D call TRBD1 (5 bases). Germline CDR1 SNHLY, CDR2 FYNNEI. V lost 5 bases and J lost 2, with 15 bases in between. This CDR3 has 15 amino acids. CDR3 in amino acids: CASSPLGAPQETQYF. In nucleotides, the CDR3 is TGTGCCAGCAGTCCGCTTGGGGCTCCACAAGAGACCCAGTACTTC.

This clone was observed a single time. The rearrangement links TRBV6-5 to TRBJ2-7, with 7 bases identical to TRBD2. Germline CDR1 is MNHEY and CDR2 is SVGAGI. The CDR3 spans 13 residues. V lost 5 bases to trimming and J lost 5 bases; unmatched junction nucleotides: 6. The CDR3 region is CASSGLDPHEQYF. As DNA, the CDR3 is TGTGCCAGCAGTGGACTAGATCCCCACGAGCAGTACTTC.

This clone was found once. The chain links TRBV7-6 to TRBJ2-5; 9 nucleotides agree with TRBD2. V lost 3 bases and J lost 3; bases outside the gene matches: 8. Germline V lookup: CDR1 SGHVS, CDR2 FNYEAQ. The CDR3 has 16 amino acids. The CDR3 region is CASSLNWGTSKETQYF. The CDR3 DNA sequence: TGTGCCAGCAGCTTGAACTGGGGGACTAGCAAAGAGACCCAGTACTTC.

This chain uses TRBV5-1 with TRBJ2-5, with 8 bases identical to TRBD1. Losses at the gene ends were 4 bases for V and 5 bases for J; bases not matched to a gene: 22. The CDR3 has 19 amino acids. The V gene's germline CDR1 is SGHRS and CDR2 YFSETQ. The CDR3 nucleotides are TGCGCCAGCAGCGCCCTGGGCGGAGGGACAGGTTCTAGGAGGGAGACCCAGTACTTC. This codes for CASSALGGGTGSRRETQYF.

The J gene is TRBJ2-1, the V gene TRBV19, with a weak D call TRBD2 (5 bases). CDR1 and CDR2 (germline): LNHDA, SQIVND (reference sequence). This CDR3 comprises 16 residues. V dropped 5 bases and J dropped 0 bases, with 14 bases sitting between them. CDR3 bases: TGTGCCAGTAGTTGGGAGCTTTTCAGCTCCTACAATGAGCAGTTCTTC. Residues: CASSWELFSSYNEQFF. The variable domain in full, with the rest retrieved from reference TRBV19 and TRBJ2-1, is DGGITQSPKYLFRKEGQNVTLSCEQNLNHDAMYWYRQDPGQGLRLIYYSQIVNDFQKGDIAEGYSVSREKKESFPLTVTSAQKNPTAFYLCASSWELFSSYNEQFFGPGTRLTVL.

This chain links TRBV5-4 with TRBJ2-1, with TRBD1 matching over 11 bases. Per the germline V gene, CDR1 is SGHNT and CDR2 is YYREEE (reference sequence). This CDR3 spans 15 amino acids. V was pared by 4 bases and J by 3 bases, with 3 bases of the junction left unmatched. In DNA, the CDR3 is TGTGCCAGCAGCGGGGACAGGGGGGGCTACAATGAGCAGTTCTTC. As protein: CASSGDRGGYNEQFF.

V is TRBV10-2 and J is TRBJ1-5; D gene unclear. The germline gives CDR1 WSHSY, CDR2 SAAADI. The germline V and J ends were trimmed by 9 bases and 0 bases, with 15 bases remaining between them. The CDR3 loop spans 15 amino acids. CDR3 sequence (DNA): TGCGCCAGGTTAGGAACAGTTGATAGCAATCAGCCCCAGCATTTT. This translates into CARLGTVDSNQPQHF.

The V gene is TRBV15, the J gene TRBJ2-7; 9 nucleotides match TRBD2. CDR1 LNHNV and CDR2 YYDKDF come from the germline V gene (reference sequence). The trim removed 0 bases at V and 4 bases at J, leaving 4 bases unmatched. The CDR3 consists of 15 residues. The CDR3 bases are TGTGCCACCAGCAGAGAATTAGCGGGAGAATACGAGCAGTACTTC. It codes for CATSRELAGEYEQYF.

The gene calls are TRBV15 and TRBJ1-1, with no clear D. V was shortened by 1 base and J by 5 bases, with 17 bases between the two germline ends. From germline, CDR1 is LNHNV and CDR2 YYDKDF (reference sequence). CDR3 length: 16 residues. CDR3 sequence: CATSRGESAGRTEAFF. The CDR3 nucleotides are TGTGCCACCAGCAGAGGGGAGTCGGCGGGGAGAACTGAAGCTTTCTTT.

The CDR3 here is CASSLQTSGRTDTQYF. CDR3 nucleotide sequence: TGCGCCAGCAGCCTTCAAACTAGCGGTCGCACAGATACGCAGTATTTT. This rearrangement joins TRBV5-1 to TRBJ2-3, with TRBD2 identical over 8 bases. Germline CDR1 SGHRS, CDR2 YFSETQ. This CDR3 region has 16 residues. With V trimmed by 4 bases and J by 1 base, 8 bases remained unmatched.

V usage is TRBV28 and J usage is TRBJ2-3; TRBD2 aligns across 8 bases. CDR1 and CDR2 (germline): MDHEN, SYDVKM. With 3 bases clipped from V and 3 bases from J, the junction kept 5 bases outside the gene matches. The CDR3 sequence is 15 residues long. The CDR3 reads CASSLGGTRTDTQYF. In DNA form, the CDR3 reads TGTGCCAGCAGTTTGGGCGGGACTAGGACAGATACGCAGTATTTT.

This chain uses TRBV4-1 with TRBJ1-3; D unclear. The CDR3 covers 14 residues. Germline-derived CDR1 and CDR2 are MGHRA and YSYEKL. V was clipped by 1 base and J by 4 bases, with 8 bases between them. CDR3 protein: CASSQVTEGNTIYF. The CDR3 DNA is TGCGCCAGCAGCCAAGTTACGGAGGGAAACACCATATATTTT.

This clone was detected a few times. The chain joins TRBV6-1 to TRBJ1-1, with D unclear. Trimming removed 4 bases at V and 6 bases at J, with 9 bases between. Germline assignment: CDR1 MNHNS and CDR2 SASEGT. The CDR3 runs to 12 residues. CDR3 sequence (DNA): TGTGCCAGCAGTGTATGGGAGGCTGAAGCTTTCTTT. It translates to CASSVWEAEAFF.

The table lists this clone with a count of one. The V gene is TRBV4-1, the J gene TRBJ2-1, with 10 positions matching TRBD2. V gave up 0 bases and J gave up 1 base; unmatched junction bases: 3. Germline lookup yields CDR1 MGHRA and CDR2 YSYEKL. This CDR3 is built from 17 residues. The CDR3 spells CASSQEGLAASYNEQFF. The CDR3 bases are TGCGCCAGCAGCCAAGAAGGACTAGCGGCGTCCTACAATGAGCAGTTCTTC.

The chain is built from TRBV15 and TRBJ1-4; 12 nucleotides align to TRBD1. CDR1 and CDR2 from the germline V gene are LNHNV and YYDKDF (reference sequence). This CDR3 is built from 16 residues. V lost 3 bases and J lost 7; bases outside the gene matches: 6. Here the CDR3 reads CATSSAPGQGAEKLFF. The CDR3 DNA reads as TGTGCCACCAGCAGTGCACCGGGACAGGGGGCTGAAAAACTGTTTTTT.

The chain couples TRBV28 to TRBJ1-2, with D possibly TRBD1 on 5 matching bases. The CDR3 spans 14 residues. With 3 bases removed from V and 4 bases from J, the gap between germline ends came to 12 bases. Germline V gene sequence: CDR1 MDHEN, CDR2 SYDVKM. The CDR3 here is CASSFSGSRYGYTF. The CDR3 DNA sequence: TGTGCCAGCAGTTTTTCAGGGTCCCGCTATGGCTACACCTTC.

The chain has TRBV30 and TRBJ2-2; D is ambiguous. Germline CDR1 and CDR2: GTSNPN and SVGIG (reference sequence). The length of the CDR3 is 14 residues. Trimming shortened V by 2 bases and J by 3 bases, and 10 bases separated the two germline ends. The DNA of the CDR3 is TGTGCCTGGAGTTGGCTTGTGGACACCGGGGAGCTGTTTTTT. As protein: CAWSWLVDTGELFF.

This clone was found once. V usage is TRBV4-1 and J usage is TRBJ2-2; 9 nucleotides match TRBD1. The CDR3 length is 19 residues. Germline loops: CDR1 MGHRA, CDR2 YSYEKL. Trimming removed 3 bases from V and 0 bases from J; junction bases left unmatched: 11. In DNA, the CDR3 is TGCGCCAGCAGCCACGGGACAGGGACGGTAAAATCGAACACCGGGGAGCTGTTTTTT. Translated: CASSHGTGTVKSNTGELFF.

In this sample, this clone turned up a few times. For the CDR3, the DNA is TGTGCCAGCAGTGACGGCAGGGGTTACAATGAGCAGTTCTTC. Protein: CASSDGRGYNEQFF. The chain recombines TRBV25-1 with TRBJ2-1; D possibly corresponds to TRBD1 (6 bases). V lost 3 bases and J 4 bases, leaving 10 bases between the germline ends. Germline assignment: CDR1 MGHDK and CDR2 SYGVNS. This CDR3 spans 14 amino acids.

The chain combines TRBV16 with TRBJ1-1, with D possibly matching TRBD1 (6 bases). Germline CDR1 reads KGHSY; CDR2 reads FQNENV. This CDR3 has 15 amino acids. Trimming pared 7 bases from V and 6 bases from J, leaving 21 bases between. CDR3 DNA: TGTGCCAGCACCAGATTAAGGGGGGGCGATCCTGAAGCTTTCTTT. As protein: CASTRLRGGDPEAFF.

The J gene is TRBJ2-1, the V gene TRBV5-1; 7 bases agree with TRBD1. Germline CDR1 and CDR2: SGHRS and YFSETQ. The CDR3 has 14 residues. V lost 4 bases, J lost 7 bases, and 8 bases stayed unmatched. The CDR3 loop reads CASSAEQGWNEQFF. The CDR3 DNA follows: TGCGCCAGCAGCGCCGAACAGGGGTGGAATGAGCAGTTCTTC.